This TCR beta chain was retrieved from a study of vaccination and CD4 T cells after COVID-19 (dated by TCRdb to the early 2020s). For the study in its entirety: Every convalescent patient had a positive nasal swab PCR test for SARS-CoV-2, with mild disease in about 9 patients and severe disease in one. The convalescent cohort included six males and four females, with two Hispanic individuals, seven Caucasians, two Asians and one multiracial person. Each participant got two doses of either the Pfizer-BioNTech BNT162b2 vaccine (n=8) or the Moderna mRNA-1273 vaccine (n=2). Post-COVID blood samples from convalescent patients were collected a median of roughly 100 days after diagnosis, with a range of about 30 to 170 days. Post-vaccine blood samples were collected a median of approximately eleven weeks after the second vaccine dose, ranging from roughly 12 to 250 days. Culture stimuli were overlapping spike peptide pools from SARS-CoV-2 and from the common cold coronaviruses HCoV-NL63, HCoV-OC43 and HCoV-229E. Control cultures received a CEFX viral epitope pool as the positive control, an HIV-1 Nef peptide pool as the negative control, or no peptide. In roughly 10 COVID-19 convalescent patients and a handful of infection-naive healthy vaccine recipients, the spike-specific CD4+ TCR repertoire before mRNA vaccination was compared with the repertoire after mRNA vaccination. Overall results and qualifications from the work: Among the post-vaccine SARS-CoV-2-reactive clones in convalescent patients, a median around 86% showed up only after vaccination, which suggests vaccine-specific priming. An increase in the median number of SARS-CoV-2-reactive clonotypes from 20 to 25 after infection to 38 after vaccination was observed, but the change was not found to be significant. In convalescent patients, nearly all vaccine-specific clones (304 of 307) were found to be mono-reactive for SARS-CoV-2 spike rather than cross-reactive with common cold coronaviruses. Relatively few convalescent patients were included in the study, and early timepoints after natural infection were not analyzed.

V is trimmed back by 3 bases and J by 8 bases, and the junction contains 6 bases that no gene match accounts for. Via the germline V gene, CDR1 is MNHEY and CDR2 SVGAGI. Taken from cysteine to phenylalanine, the CDR3 has 15 residues. Just the 45-base CDR3 DNA is kept, in frame starting at base 1. The library was built by means of PCR. TCR sequencing of DNA from cultured CD4+ T cells used the Oncomine TCR Beta short-read assay at the Johns Hopkins FTIC core. Genomic DNA was extracted from the cultured CD4+ T cells with the QIAamp micro DNA kit. Oncomine TCR Beta libraries from cultured CD4+ T cells were pooled with unique dual indexes and sequenced on an Illumina iSeq 100. The original pipeline was this. Non-productive sequences were filtered out, and CDR3s that did not start with C, did not end with F or W, or were shorter than 7 amino acids were discarded. The MANAFEST web application identified antigen-specific clonotypes by comparing peptide-stimulated wells against reference wells and other culture wells. For a clone to be called positive, the clone needed an FDR below 0.05, an odds ratio above 5, and a productive frequency above 0.1% in at least two of three replicate wells. A clonotype counted as cross-reactive if it showed significant expansion both in the SARS-CoV-2 spike wells and in at least one common cold coronavirus spike condition. Levenshtein distances (stringdist) and unrooted phylogenetic trees (ape) in R version 3.6.1 were used to assess CDR3 homology. Using fastp trimming at Q25 and MiXCR clonotype assembly, TCRdb reanalyzed the public sequencing data and kept in-frame beta chains. Rows are unified per CDR3 protein, each entry keeping the most common DNA and genes. The V and J calls shown here were made by TCRdb, not taken from the authors' results. This sample lists 7,000 to 8,500 distinct CDR3 sequences; around 60% were detected once. 30% to 40% of the sample goes to the ten largest clones.

The intended sense of this specimen's treatment or condition label: approximately 11-day PBMC culture with coronavirus spike peptide pools or control peptides (ViraFEST assay). The ViraFEST assay was used in the study, in which antigen-specific T cells were expanded with peptide pools and expanded clonotypes were subsequently identified by TCR sequencing. Positive SARS-CoV-2 PCR tests in the convalescent patients dated from March to December 2020, before Alpha, Beta and Delta variants emerged in the United States. Each well held roughly 2.2 million PBMCs cultured in IMDM containing roughly 5.5% human AB serum and 10 IU/ml IL-2, with around 9.2 ug/ml peptide pools added. Half of the culture medium was replaced with fresh IL-2-containing medium on days 3 and 7. After 10 days of culture, CD4+ T cells were isolated by negative selection using the EasySep CD4+ T cell isolation kit. PBMCs were separated from whole blood using Ficoll-Paque Plus gradient centrifugation and then either used fresh or cryopreserved at -140C. In general, triplicate wells were set up for every culture condition.

In its sample, this clonotype was seen a few times. Its antigen is unknown. No base-level quality is on record; no much larger clone is a single base apart. The TCR was taken from a human donor who had recovered from COVID-19. Here the chain combines TRBV6-5 and TRBJ2-3; 12 bases in between match TRBD2. Sequenced input: CD4+ T cells from blood, cultured in vitro. The DNA sequence is given as TGTGCCAGCAGTTATCTAGCGGGGGGGCTCGGTACGCAGTATTTT. Translation gives CASSYLAGGLGTQYF.